The 16 T cell receptor beta chains listed next were all sequenced from one sample in a study of blood T cells in healthy people across ages. A second roughly 6 to 12 cycle PCR used barcoded and J-beta primers. TCRdb re-derived calls from the 5' RACE reads in MiXCR, one entry per CDR3 protein. The sample records over a million distinct CDR3 sequences, about 42% being singletons. The sequenced sample was blood. Source of these receptors: a young woman in good health.

There are a few counts of this clonotype. The CDR3 DNA reads as TGTGCCAGCAGTTTACACAGGGATAATTCACCCCTCCACTTT. Its translation: CASSLHRDNSPLHF. This chain joins TRBV28 and TRBJ1-6, with D possibly matching TRBD1 (6 bases). With 2 bases removed from V and 5 bases from J, the gap between germline ends came to 7 bases. The length of the CDR3 is 14 residues. Germline-derived CDR1 and CDR2 are MDHEN and SYDVKM.

V gene TRBV20-1 combines with J gene TRBJ2-4, with 7 bases identical to TRBD1. The better agreement between TRBJ2-7 and the DNA end casts doubt on the J call. This CDR3 comprises 12 residues. The germline V gene has CDR1 DFQATT and CDR2 SNEGSKA (reference sequence). In nucleotides, the CDR3 is TGCAGTGCTAGAGGCTGGGACAGCGAGCAGTACGTC. Translation: CSARGWDSEQYV.

Only a few counts were recorded for this clonotype. The chain carries TRBV10-3 and TRBJ2-7; D possibly matches TRBD1 or TRBD2 (5 bases each). The germline gives CDR1 ENHRY, CDR2 SYGVKD. V was cut by 1 base and J by 2 bases, with 12 bases left in between. The CDR3 extends over 15 amino acids. In DNA, the CDR3 is TGTGCCATCAGTGAGTACGGGACGGGCACCTACGAGCAGTACTTC. It translates to CAISEYGTGTYEQYF.

The chain uses TRBV28 and TRBJ1-6; 9 bases align to TRBD1. Germline-derived CDR1 and CDR2 are MDHEN and SYDVKM. The CDR3 is 14 residues long. The V and J ends lost 7 bases and 8 bases, in that order; junction bases with no gene match: 6. The CDR3 sequence is CASTTGQGYSPLHF. The CDR3 coding sequence is TGTGCCAGCACAACTGGACAGGGGTATTCACCCCTCCACTTT. The complete variable domain, with remaining parts taken from reference TRBV28 and TRBJ1-6, reads DVKVTQSSRYLVKRTGEKVFLECVQDMDHENMFWYRQDPGLGLRLIYFSYDVKMKEKGDIPEGYSVSREKKERFSLILESASTNQTSMYLCASTTGQGYSPLHFGNGTRLTVT.

The gene calls are TRBV2 and TRBJ2-6, with D perhaps matching TRBD2 (5 bases). This CDR3 comprises 15 residues. V was trimmed by 4 bases and J by 3 bases, leaving 10 bases between them. The germline V gene has CDR1 SNHLY and CDR2 FYNNEI. CDR3 loop: CASSGEGNGANVLTF. CDR3 nucleotides: TGTGCCAGCAGTGGAGAGGGAAATGGGGCCAACGTCCTGACTTTC.

The J gene is TRBJ2-4, the V gene TRBV29-1; maybe TRBD2 (6 bases). Trimming shortened V by 5 bases and J by 0 bases, and 17 bases separated the two germline ends. The CDR3 is made up of 16 amino acids. Germline V gene lookup returns CDR1 SQVTM and CDR2 ANQGSEA. The CDR3 nucleotides are TGCAGCGTTCGCTTGCCTCGGGGGTTAGCCAAAAACATTCAGTACTTC. This encodes CSVRLPRGLAKNIQYF.

The CDR3 loop is CASSQVKAGLSSYNEQYF. The CDR3 DNA reads TGCGCCAGCAGCCAAGTGAAGGCAGGACTTAGCTCCTACAATGAGCAGTACTTC. This chain links TRBV4-1 with TRBJ2-7; TRBD2 is a possible D gene (5 bases). Germline V gives CDR1 MGHRA, CDR2 YSYEKL. The CDR3 contains 18 residues. Trimming pared 1 base from V and 7 bases from J, leaving 26 bases between.

This sequence joins TRBV2 and TRBJ1-6, with a weak D call TRBD1 (6 bases). Germline V lookup: CDR1 SNHLY, CDR2 FYNNEI. CDR3 length: 12 residues. The germline V and J ends were trimmed by 8 bases and 9 bases, with 11 bases remaining between them. The CDR3 sequence is CASGQKFSPLHF. The CDR3 DNA sequence: TGTGCCAGCGGACAGAAATTTTCACCCCTCCACTTT. The variable domain in full, completed from reference TRBV2 and TRBJ1-6, reads EPEVTQTPSHQVTQMGQEVILRCVPISNHLYFYWYRQILGQKVEFLVSFYNNEISEKSEIFDDQFSVERPDGSNFTLKIRSTKLEDSAMYFCASGQKFSPLHFGNGTRLTVT.

This clonotype has more than one count but fewer than ten. CDR3 amino acids: CASSQDPGWADTQYF. The CDR3 region has the DNA TGCGCCAGCAGCCAAGATCCTGGGTGGGCAGATACGCAGTATTTT. The chain is built from TRBV4-3 and TRBJ2-3; D is ambiguous. Germline V gene data show CDR1 as LGHNA and CDR2 as YSLEER. The CDR3 sequence is 15 residues long. Trimming pared 0 bases from V and 4 bases from J, leaving 11 bases between.

This clonotype occurred a few times. The gene calls are TRBV9 and TRBJ2-1; TRBD1 aligns across 8 bases. The CDR3 covers 14 residues. Per the germline V gene, CDR1 is SGDLS and CDR2 is YYNGEE. Germline trimming cut 4 bases from V and 9 bases from J; bases unmatched to any gene: 9. The CDR3 nucleotides read TGTGCCAGCAGCATACGGACAGGGAAGGGTGAGCAGTTCTTC. It specifies CASSIRTGKGEQFF.

This sequence joins TRBV6-2 or TRBV6-3 and TRBJ2-6; no definite D call. This CDR3 contains 15 residues. Trimming cost V 2 bases and J 0 bases, with 5 bases left between them. Germline CDR1 reads MNHEY; CDR2 reads SVGEGT. The CDR3 protein is CASSYGDSGANVLTF. CDR3 nucleotide sequence: TGTGCCAGCAGTTACGGGGACTCTGGGGCCAACGTCCTGACTTTC.

The J gene is TRBJ2-1, the V gene TRBV7-6; D tentatively fits TRBD1 or TRBD2 (6 bases each). The CDR3 has 14 residues. Germline assignment: CDR1 SGHVS and CDR2 FNYEAQ. The V and J ends lost 5 bases and 2 bases respectively, with 10 bases between them. CDR3 nucleotides: TGTGCCAGCAGCCACAGGGAGGCCTACAATGAGCAGTTCTTC. Its protein is CASSHREAYNEQFF.

The rearrangement joins TRBV9 to TRBJ2-3; D may be TRBD2 (5 bases). V lost 2 bases, J lost 6 bases, and 19 bases lay in between. Germline V CDR1 and CDR2: SGDLS, YYNGEE. The length of the CDR3 is 16 residues. The CDR3 DNA reads as TGTGCCAGCAGCGTTTCCGGGGTCCCCAGAGCGGATACGCAGTATTTT. Translated: CASSVSGVPRADTQYF.

The chain links TRBV3-1 to TRBJ2-3; 7 nucleotides align to TRBD2. Losses at the gene ends were 8 bases for V and 4 bases for J; bases not matched to a gene: 6. This CDR3 comprises 13 residues. CDR1 is LGHDT, CDR2 YNNKEL, per germline (reference sequence). The CDR3 protein is CASRAGSSDTQYF. The CDR3 region has the DNA TGTGCCAGCCGAGCGGGGTCTTCAGATACGCAGTATTTT.

The genes are TRBV2 and TRBJ2-1, with TRBD1 matching 7 bases. V lost 4 bases to trimming and J lost 3 bases; unmatched junction nucleotides: 6. Germline V gives CDR1 SNHLY, CDR2 FYNNEI. This CDR3 is 15 amino acids long. CDR3 sequence: CASSALQGDYNEQFF. The CDR3, as DNA: TGTGCCAGCAGTGCGCTCCAGGGGGACTACAATGAGCAGTTCTTC.

This chain links TRBV7-9 with TRBJ2-7, with D hard to call. From germline, CDR1 is SEHNR and CDR2 FQNEAQ (reference sequence). The germline V and J ends were trimmed by 1 base and 0 bases, with 7 bases remaining between them. The CDR3 sequence is 14 residues long. The CDR3 coding sequence is TGTGCCAGCAGCTTAGGATCAGTCTCCTACGAGCAGTACTTC. This translates into CASSLGSVSYEQYF. Supplemented by reference TRBV7-9 and TRBJ2-7, the full variable domain reads DTGVSQNPRHKITKRGQNVTFRCDPISEHNRLYWYRQTLGQGPEFLTYFQNEAQLEKSRLLSDRFSAERPKGSFSTLEIQRTEQGDSAMYLCASSLGSVSYEQYFGPGTRLTVT.